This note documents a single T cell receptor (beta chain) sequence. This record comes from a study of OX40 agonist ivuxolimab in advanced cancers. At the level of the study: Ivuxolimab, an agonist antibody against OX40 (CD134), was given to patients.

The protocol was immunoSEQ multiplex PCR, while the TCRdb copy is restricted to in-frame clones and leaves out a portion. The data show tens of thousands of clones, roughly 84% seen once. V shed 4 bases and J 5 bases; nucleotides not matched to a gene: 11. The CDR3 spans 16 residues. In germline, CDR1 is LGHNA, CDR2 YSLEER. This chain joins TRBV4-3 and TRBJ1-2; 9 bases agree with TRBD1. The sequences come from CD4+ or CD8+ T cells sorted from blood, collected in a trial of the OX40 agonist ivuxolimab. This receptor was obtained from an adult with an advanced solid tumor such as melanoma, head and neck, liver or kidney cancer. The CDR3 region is CASSRTQGQGKYGYTF. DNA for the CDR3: TGCGCCAGCAGCCGTACGCAGGGACAGGGAAAATATGGCTACACCTTC.